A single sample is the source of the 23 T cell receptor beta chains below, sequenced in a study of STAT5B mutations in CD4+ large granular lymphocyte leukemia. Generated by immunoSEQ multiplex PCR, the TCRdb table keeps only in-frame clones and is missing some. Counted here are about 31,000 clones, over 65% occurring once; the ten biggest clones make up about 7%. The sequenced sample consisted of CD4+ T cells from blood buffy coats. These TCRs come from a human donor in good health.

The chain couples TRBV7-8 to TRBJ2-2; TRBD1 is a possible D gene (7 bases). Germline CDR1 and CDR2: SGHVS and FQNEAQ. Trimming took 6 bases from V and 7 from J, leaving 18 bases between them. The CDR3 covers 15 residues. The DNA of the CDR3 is TGTGCCAGCAGTCTTCAGGGGGGAACAATCGGGGAGCTGTTTTTT. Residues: CASSLQGGTIGELFF.

The CDR3 loop is CASSGGVGDTQYF. CDR3 nucleotides: TGTGCCAGTAGCGGCGGGGTTGGAGATACGCAGTATTTT. The genes are TRBV19 and TRBJ2-3; a weak D match, TRBD2 (6 bases). Germline CDR1 and CDR2: LNHDA and SQIVND (reference sequence). V lost 6 bases and J lost 5, with 12 bases in between. CDR3 length: 13 amino acids. Based on the CDR3 plus reference TRBV19 and TRBJ2-3, the full variable domain is DGGITQSPKYLFRKEGQNVTLSCEQNLNHDAMYWYRQDPGQGLRLIYYSQIVNDFQKGDIAEGYSVSREKKESFPLTVTSAQKNPTAFYLCASSGGVGDTQYFGPGTRLTVL.

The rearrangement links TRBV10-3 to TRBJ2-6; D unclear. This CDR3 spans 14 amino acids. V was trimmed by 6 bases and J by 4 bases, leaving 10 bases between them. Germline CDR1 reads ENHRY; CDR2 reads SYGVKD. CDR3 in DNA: TGTGCCATCAGCCCTCAGGTAGGGGCCAACGTCCTGACTTTC. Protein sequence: CAISPQVGANVLTF.

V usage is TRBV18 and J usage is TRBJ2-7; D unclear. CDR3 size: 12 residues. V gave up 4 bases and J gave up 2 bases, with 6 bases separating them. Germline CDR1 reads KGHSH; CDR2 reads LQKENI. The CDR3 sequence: CASSLDAYEQYF. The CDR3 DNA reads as TGTGCCAGCTCACTTGACGCCTACGAGCAGTACTTC.

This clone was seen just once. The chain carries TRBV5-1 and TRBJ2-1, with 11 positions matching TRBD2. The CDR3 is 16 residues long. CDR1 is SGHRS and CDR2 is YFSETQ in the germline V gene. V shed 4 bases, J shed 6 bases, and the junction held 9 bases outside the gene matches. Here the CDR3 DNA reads TGCGCCAGCAGCCCCCGACTAGCGGGAACAGGCAATGAGCAGTTCTTC. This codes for CASSPRLAGTGNEQFF. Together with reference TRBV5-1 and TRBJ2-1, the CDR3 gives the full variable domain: KAGVTQTPRYLIKTRGQQVTLSCSPISGHRSVSWYQQTPGQGLQFLFEYFSETQRNKGNFPGRFSGRQFSNSRSEMNVSTLELGDSALYLCASSPRLAGTGNEQFFGPGTRLTVL.

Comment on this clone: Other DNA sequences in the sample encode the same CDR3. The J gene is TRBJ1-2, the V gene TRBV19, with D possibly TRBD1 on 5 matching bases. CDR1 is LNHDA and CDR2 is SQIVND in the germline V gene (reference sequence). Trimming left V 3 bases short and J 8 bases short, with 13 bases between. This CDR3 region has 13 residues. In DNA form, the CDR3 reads TGTGCCAGTAGTATCGGGCAGGGTCGGGGCTACACCTTC. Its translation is CASSIGQGRGYTF. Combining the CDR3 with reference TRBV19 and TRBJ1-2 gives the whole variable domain DGGITQSPKYLFRKEGQNVTLSCEQNLNHDAMYWYRQDPGQGLRLIYYSQIVNDFQKGDIAEGYSVSREKKESFPLTVTSAQKNPTAFYLCASSIGQGRGYTFGSGTRLTVV.

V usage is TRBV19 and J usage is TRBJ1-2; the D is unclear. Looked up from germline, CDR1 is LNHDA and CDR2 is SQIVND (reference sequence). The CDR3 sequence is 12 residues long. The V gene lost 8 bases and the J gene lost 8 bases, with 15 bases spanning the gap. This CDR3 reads CASLRQVGGYTF. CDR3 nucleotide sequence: TGTGCCAGTCTACGGCAGGTCGGGGGCTACACCTTC.

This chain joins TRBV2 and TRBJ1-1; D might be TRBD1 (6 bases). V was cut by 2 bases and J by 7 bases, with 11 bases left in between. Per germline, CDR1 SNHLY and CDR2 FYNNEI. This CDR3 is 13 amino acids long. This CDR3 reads CASSEKGDFEAFF. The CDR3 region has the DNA TGTGCCAGCAGTGAAAAGGGGGATTTTGAAGCTTTCTTT.

The CDR3 DNA is TGTGCCACCAGCAGAGGTCGGGGGGAAGGATACTATGGCTACACCTTC. This sequence encodes CATSRGRGEGYYGYTF. The gene calls are TRBV15 and TRBJ1-2; perhaps TRBD1 as D (5 bases). Germline CDR1 reads LNHNV; CDR2 reads YYDKDF (reference sequence). CDR3 length: 16 amino acids. The V end lost 1 base, the J end lost 3 bases, and 15 bases lay between the germline ends.

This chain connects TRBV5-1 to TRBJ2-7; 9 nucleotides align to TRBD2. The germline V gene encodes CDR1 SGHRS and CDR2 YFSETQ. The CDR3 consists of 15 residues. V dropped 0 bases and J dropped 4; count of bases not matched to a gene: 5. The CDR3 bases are TGCGCCAGCAGCTTGGAGGCGGGGGGGCTTTACGAGCAGTACTTC. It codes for CASSLEAGGLYEQYF.

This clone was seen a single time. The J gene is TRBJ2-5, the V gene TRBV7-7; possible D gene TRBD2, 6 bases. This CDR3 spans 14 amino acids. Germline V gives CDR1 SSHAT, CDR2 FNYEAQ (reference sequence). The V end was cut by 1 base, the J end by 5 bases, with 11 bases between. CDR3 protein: CASSLGGVDETQYF. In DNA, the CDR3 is TGTGCCAGCAGCTTAGGCGGGGTGGACGAGACCCAGTACTTC.

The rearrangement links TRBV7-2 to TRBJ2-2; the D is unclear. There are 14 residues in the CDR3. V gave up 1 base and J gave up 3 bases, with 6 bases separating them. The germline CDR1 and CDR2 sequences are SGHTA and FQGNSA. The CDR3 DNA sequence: TGTGCCAGCAGCTTAGGGATTGACACCGGGGAGCTGTTTTTT. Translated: CASSLGIDTGELFF. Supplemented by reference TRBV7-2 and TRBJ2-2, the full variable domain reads GAGVSQSPSNKVTEKGKDVELRCDPISGHTALYWYRQSLGQGLEFLIYFQGNSAPDKSGLPSDRFSAERTGGSVSTLTIQRTQQEDSAVYLCASSLGIDTGELFFGEGSRLTVL.

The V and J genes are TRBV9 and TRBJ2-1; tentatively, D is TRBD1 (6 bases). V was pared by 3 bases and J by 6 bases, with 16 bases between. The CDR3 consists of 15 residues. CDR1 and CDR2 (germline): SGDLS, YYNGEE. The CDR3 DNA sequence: TGTGCCAGCAGCGGAGGATACAGGGCTAGCAATGAGCAGTTCTTC. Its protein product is CASSGGYRASNEQFF.

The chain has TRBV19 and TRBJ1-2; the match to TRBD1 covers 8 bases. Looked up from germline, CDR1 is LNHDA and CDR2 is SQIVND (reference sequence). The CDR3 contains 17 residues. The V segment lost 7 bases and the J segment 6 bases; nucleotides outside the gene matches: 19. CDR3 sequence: CASNTASLSGGMNGYTF. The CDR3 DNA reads TGTGCCAGTAACACCGCCTCTCTCTCAGGGGGCATGAATGGCTACACCTTC. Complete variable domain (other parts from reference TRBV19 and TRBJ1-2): DGGITQSPKYLFRKEGQNVTLSCEQNLNHDAMYWYRQDPGQGLRLIYYSQIVNDFQKGDIAEGYSVSREKKESFPLTVTSAQKNPTAFYLCASNTASLSGGMNGYTFGSGTRLTVV.

The CDR3 bases are TGTGCCAGCAGCTTCCAACCGACAGGGGGCGTAGCTTTCTTT. Its translation: CASSFQPTGGVAFF. This sequence joins TRBV7-2 and TRBJ1-1; 10 nucleotides agree with TRBD1. V shed 3 bases, J shed 10 bases, and the junction held 8 bases outside the gene matches. The CDR3 has 14 residues. The germline V gene encodes CDR1 SGHTA and CDR2 FQGNSA. Supplemented by reference TRBV7-2 and TRBJ1-1, the full variable domain reads GAGVSQSPSNKVTEKGKDVELRCDPISGHTALYWYRQSLGQGLEFLIYFQGNSAPDKSGLPSDRFSAERTGGSVSTLTIQRTQQEDSAVYLCASSFQPTGGVAFFGQGTRLTVV.

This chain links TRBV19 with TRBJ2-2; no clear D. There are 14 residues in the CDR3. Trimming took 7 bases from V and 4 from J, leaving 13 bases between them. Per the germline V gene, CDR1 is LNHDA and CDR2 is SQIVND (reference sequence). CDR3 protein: CASTSDKFTGELFF. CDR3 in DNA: TGTGCCAGTACTTCTGACAAATTCACCGGGGAGCTGTTTTTT. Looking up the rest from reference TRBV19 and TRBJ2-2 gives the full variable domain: DGGITQSPKYLFRKEGQNVTLSCEQNLNHDAMYWYRQDPGQGLRLIYYSQIVNDFQKGDIAEGYSVSREKKESFPLTVTSAQKNPTAFYLCASTSDKFTGELFFGEGSRLTVL.

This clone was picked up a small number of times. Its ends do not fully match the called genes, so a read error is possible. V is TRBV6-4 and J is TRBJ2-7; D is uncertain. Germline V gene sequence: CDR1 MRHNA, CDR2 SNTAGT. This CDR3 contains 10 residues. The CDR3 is CASRDYEQYF. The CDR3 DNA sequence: TGTGCCAGCAGAGACTACGAGCAGTACTTC.

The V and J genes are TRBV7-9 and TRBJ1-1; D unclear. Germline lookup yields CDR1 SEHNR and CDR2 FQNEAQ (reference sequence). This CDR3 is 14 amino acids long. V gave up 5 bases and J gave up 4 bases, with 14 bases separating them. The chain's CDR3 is CASSPGLGSTEAFF. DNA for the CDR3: TGTGCCAGCAGCCCGGGCCTGGGGAGCACTGAAGCTTTCTTT.

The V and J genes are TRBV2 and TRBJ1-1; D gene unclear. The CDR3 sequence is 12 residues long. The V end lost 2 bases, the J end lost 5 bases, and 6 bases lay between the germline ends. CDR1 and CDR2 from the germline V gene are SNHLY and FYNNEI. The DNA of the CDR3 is TGTGCCAGCAGTGAACAGGAGACTGAAGCTTTCTTT. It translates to CASSEQETEAFF.

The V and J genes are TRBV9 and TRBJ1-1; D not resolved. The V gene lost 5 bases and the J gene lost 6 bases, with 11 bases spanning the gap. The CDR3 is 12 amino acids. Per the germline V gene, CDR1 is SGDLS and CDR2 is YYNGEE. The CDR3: CASSPQTSEAFF. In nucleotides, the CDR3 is TGTGCCAGCAGTCCCCAGACCTCTGAAGCTTTCTTT. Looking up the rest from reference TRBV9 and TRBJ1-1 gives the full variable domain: DSGVTQTPKHLITATGQRVTLRCSPRSGDLSVYWYQQSLDQGLQFLIQYYNGEERAKGNILERFSAQQFPDLHSELNLSSLELGDSALYFCASSPQTSEAFFGQGTRLTVV.

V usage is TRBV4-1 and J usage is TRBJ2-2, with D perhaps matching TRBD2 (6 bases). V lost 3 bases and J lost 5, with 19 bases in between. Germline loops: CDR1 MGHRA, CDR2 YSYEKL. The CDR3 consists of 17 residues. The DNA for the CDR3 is TGCGCCAGCAGCCATGGGAGGCGAGGCCCGGCTACCGGGGAGCTGTTTTTT. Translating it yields CASSHGRRGPATGELFF.

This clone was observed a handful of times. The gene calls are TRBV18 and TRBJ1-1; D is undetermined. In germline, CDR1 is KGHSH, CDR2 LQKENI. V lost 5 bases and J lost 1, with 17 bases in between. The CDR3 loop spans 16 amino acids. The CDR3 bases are TGTGCCAGCTCAAACGGCCAGCGGGTAGGGAACACTGAAGCTTTCTTT. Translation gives CASSNGQRVGNTEAFF.

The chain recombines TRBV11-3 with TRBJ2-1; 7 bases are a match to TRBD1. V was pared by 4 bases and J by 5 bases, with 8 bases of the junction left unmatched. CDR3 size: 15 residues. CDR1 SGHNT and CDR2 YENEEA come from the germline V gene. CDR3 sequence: CASSSLRDRDNEQFF. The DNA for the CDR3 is TGTGCCAGCAGCTCACTCCGAGACAGGGACAATGAGCAGTTCTTC.